The 15 T cell receptor beta chains reported below all come from one sample, sequenced in a study of response to subunit inactivated influenza vaccine (dated by TCRdb to 2016 to 2019). Library preparation used RT-PCR. The reads were generated on an Illumina HiSeq 2500. TCRdb ran its own pipeline on the public reads, namely fastp trimming at Q25 and MiXCR clone calling, and kept in-frame beta chains. Entries that share a CDR3 protein sequence are merged under the most common genes and DNA. Across this sample there are around 520,000 distinct CDR3 sequences, with roughly 10% seen only once. Roughly 10% of the sample rests with the top ten. This material consisted of PBMCs from blood, taken on the day of vaccination. All receptors come from a man in his forties or fifties who received an inactivated influenza vaccine. Donor details come from another sample of the same person, matched by shared clones.

This clonotype has a handful of counts. V gene TRBV20-1 combines with J gene TRBJ2-1; 14 positions match TRBD2. V gave up 5 bases and J gave up 0 bases; unmatched junction bases: 15. This CDR3 is 20 amino acids long. Germline V gene sequence: CDR1 DFQATT, CDR2 SNEGSKA (reference sequence). Here the CDR3 DNA reads TGCAGTGCTTCACCCTTACCGGGACTAGCGGGGGAGAGCTCCTACAATGAGCAGTTCTTC. Its translation is CSASPLPGLAGESSYNEQFF.

The genes are TRBV7-9 and TRBJ2-7, with 8 bases that match TRBD2. This CDR3 contains 16 residues. Germline V gives CDR1 SEHNR, CDR2 FQNEAQ (reference sequence). With V trimmed by 5 bases and J by 0 bases, 9 bases remained unmatched. Here the CDR3 reads CASSGLPTSGSYEQYF. CDR3 nucleotide sequence: TGTGCCAGCAGCGGCCTGCCCACTAGCGGCTCCTACGAGCAGTACTTC.

This clonotype was counted only a few times. This chain connects TRBV6-5 to TRBJ2-1; 12 bases agree with TRBD2. CDR1 is MNHEY, CDR2 SVGAGI, per germline. The CDR3 runs to 15 residues. Trimming at V came to 6 bases and at J to 5 bases, leaving 5 bases not matched to a gene. CDR3 loop: CASRYGLAGNNEQFF. The DNA for the CDR3 is TGTGCCAGCAGATACGGACTAGCGGGGAACAATGAGCAGTTCTTC.

This clonotype was counted only a few times. J is TRBJ2-7 and V is TRBV5-6, with TRBD2 identical over 8 bases. Germline V gives CDR1 SGHDT, CDR2 YYEEEE. The junction had 6 bases not matched to a gene; V was cut back by 0 bases and J by 4 bases. The CDR3 extends over 15 amino acids. The CDR3 DNA sequence: TGTGCCAGCAGCTTGGCCGCGGGGGGCCTTTACGAGCAGTACTTC. Encoded protein: CASSLAAGGLYEQYF.

The chain is built from TRBV7-2 and TRBJ2-7, with D possibly called TRBD1 or TRBD2 (5 bases each). The germline gives CDR1 SGHTA, CDR2 FQGNSA. V gave up 7 bases and J gave up 7 bases, with 20 bases separating them. The CDR3 spans 14 residues. This CDR3 reads CASTSFGAHEEQYF. The CDR3 DNA is TGTGCCAGCACCTCGTTCGGGGCCCATGAGGAGCAGTACTTC. Filled out from reference TRBV7-2 and TRBJ2-7, the complete variable domain reads GAGVSQSPSNKVTEKGKDVELRCDPISGHTALYWYRQSLGQGLEFLIYFQGNSAPDKSGLPSDRFSAERTGGSVSTLTIQRTQQEDSAVYLCASTSFGAHEEQYFGPGTRLTVT.

This clonotype was detected only a few times. The chain is built from TRBV30 and TRBJ1-2, with TRBD1 matching 9 bases. This CDR3 is built from 15 residues. V lost 4 bases, J lost 4 bases, and 10 bases stayed unmatched. Germline lookup yields CDR1 GTSNPN and CDR2 SVGIG (reference sequence). CDR3 sequence: CAWNRDRDLLYGYTF. CDR3 coding DNA: TGTGCCTGGAATCGGGACAGGGACCTACTCTATGGCTACACCTTC.

This clonotype was picked up a small number of times. The gene calls are TRBV7-8 and TRBJ2-6, with D unresolved. Deletions cut 2 bases from V and 0 bases from J, with 5 bases between. Germline V gene lookup returns CDR1 SGHVS and CDR2 FQNEAQ. The CDR3 is 15 residues long. The CDR3 here is CASSLYVSGANVLTF. As DNA, the CDR3 is TGTGCCAGCAGCTTATACGTCTCTGGGGCCAACGTCCTGACTTTC. The variable domain in full, with the rest retrieved from reference TRBV7-8 and TRBJ2-6, is GAGVSQSPRYKVAKRGQDVALRCDPISGHVSLFWYQQALGQGPEFLTYFQNEAQLDKSGLPSDRFFAERPEGSVSTLKIQRTQQEDSAVYLCASSLYVSGANVLTFGAGSRLTVL.

This clonotype was counted between two and nine times. V usage is TRBV5-4 and J usage is TRBJ2-3; TRBD2 aligns across 16 bases. The CDR3 covers 17 residues. Germline trimming cut 3 bases from V and 4 bases from J; bases unmatched to any gene: 5. CDR1 is SGHNT, CDR2 YYREEE, per germline (reference sequence). The CDR3 DNA sequence: TGTGCCAGCAGCTCGGGACTAGCGGGGGGGCACGCAGATACGCAGTATTTT. It yields the protein CASSSGLAGGHADTQYF. Supplemented by reference TRBV5-4 and TRBJ2-3, the full variable domain reads ETGVTQSPTHLIKTRGQQVTLRCSSQSGHNTVSWYQQALGQGPQFIFQYYREEENGRGNFPPRFSGLQFPNYSSELNVNALELDDSALYLCASSSGLAGGHADTQYFGPGTRLTVL.

This chain connects TRBV5-1 to TRBJ2-5; 9 bases align to TRBD1. CDR3 length: 14 residues. Germline lookup yields CDR1 SGHRS and CDR2 YFSETQ. After removal of 6 bases from V and 5 bases from J, the junction contained 8 bases not matched to a gene. The CDR3 nucleotides read TGCGCCAGCATGTCAGGACAGGGGACGGAGACCCAGTACTTC. This translates into CASMSGQGTETQYF.

This clonotype was observed a handful of times. The gene calls are TRBV7-3 and TRBJ2-2; D may match TRBD1 or TRBD2 (5 bases each). Trimming pared 5 bases from V and 4 bases from J, leaving 17 bases between. The CDR3 covers 16 residues. CDR1 is SGHTA and CDR2 is FQGTGA in the germline V gene. In DNA form, the CDR3 reads TGTGCCAGCAGCCCATCTGCTGGGGGAGCCACCGGGGAGCTGTTTTTT. This encodes CASSPSAGGATGELFF.

This clonotype has only a few counts. This chain uses TRBV7-2 with TRBJ2-7; 7 bases line up with TRBD2. Trimming at V came to 1 base and at J to 4 bases, leaving 7 bases not matched to a gene. The germline V gene encodes CDR1 SGHTA and CDR2 FQGNSA. The CDR3 has 15 amino acids. CDR3 protein: CASSLEGGGKYEQYF. The CDR3, as DNA: TGTGCCAGCAGCTTAGAGGGCGGGGGAAAGTACGAGCAGTACTTC. Full variable domain (remainder filled in from reference TRBV7-2 and TRBJ2-7): GAGVSQSPSNKVTEKGKDVELRCDPISGHTALYWYRQSLGQGLEFLIYFQGNSAPDKSGLPSDRFSAERTGGSVSTLTIQRTQQEDSAVYLCASSLEGGGKYEQYFGPGTRLTVT.

This clonotype has only a few counts. The V call is TRBV6-1, the J call TRBJ1-5; D not resolved. Germline CDR1 reads MNHNS; CDR2 reads SASEGT. CDR3 size: 14 residues. Trimming took 6 bases from V and 0 from J, leaving 9 bases between them. The CDR3 nucleotides read TGTGCCAGCAGCTCGGTCGGTAGCAATCAGCCCCAGCATTTT. Its protein is CASSSVGSNQPQHF.

This clonotype has ten or more counts. The chain is built from TRBV9 and TRBJ2-7, with 10 nucleotides matching TRBD2. With 4 bases clipped from V and 5 bases from J, the junction kept 6 bases outside the gene matches. The CDR3 extends over 14 amino acids. CDR1 is SGDLS and CDR2 is YYNGEE in the germline V gene. CDR3 DNA sequence: TGTGCCAGCAGCCTTAGCGGGAGGTACGACGAGCAGTACTTC. It specifies CASSLSGRYDEQYF.

This chain connects TRBV2 to TRBJ1-1; no reliable D call. V was shortened by 7 bases and J by 7 bases, with 10 bases between the two germline ends. This CDR3 contains 11 residues. CDR1 is SNHLY and CDR2 is FYNNEI in the germline V gene. The CDR3 is CASMRSGEAFF. The CDR3 nucleotides are TGTGCCAGCATGAGGTCCGGTGAAGCTTTCTTT.

The sample holds a few counts of this clonotype. The chain recombines TRBV4-2 with TRBJ2-7, with D perhaps TRBD1 (6 bases). Germline V gene sequence: CDR1 LGHNA, CDR2 YNFKEQ. The CDR3 consists of 14 residues. V dropped 0 bases and J dropped 5 bases, with 11 bases sitting between them. CDR3 protein: CASSQDTGRNEQYF. In nucleotides, the CDR3 is TGTGCCAGCAGCCAAGATACAGGGCGAAACGAGCAGTACTTC.